Listed below are T cell receptor beta chains from one sample, sequenced in a study of T-cell reconstitution after alpha-beta-depleted transplantation in children. TCRdb analysed the PCR reads with MiXCR anew, one entry per CDR3 protein. The data show roughly 200,000 distinct CDR3 sequences, 6.6% seen once. The material sequenced was PBMCs, taken before TCRalphabeta/CD19-depleted stem cell transplant. All receptors come from a boy aged 2 to 9 with acute lymphoblastic leukemia, due to receive a stem cell transplant. Each CDR3 is given with its conserved first and last residue. A D gene is named only where the DNA matches it firmly. Not all rows give a size; the values are once, few, many and, for expanded clones, a class.

TRBV28,many,TRBD1,16,TRBJ2-5,CASRALKTGMAETQYF,TGTGCCAGCAGGGCTTTGAAGACAGGGATGGCAGAGACCCAGTACTTC
TRBV5-1,NA,NA,14,TRBJ1-2,CASSLARANYGYTF,TGCGCCAGCAGCTTGGCCCGAGCTAACTATGGCTACACCTTC
TRBV20-1,many,TRBD2,15,TRBJ2-1,CSARDPAGSPYEQFF,TGCAGTGCTAGAGATCCAGCGGGATCCCCTTATGAGCAGTTCTTC
TRBV11-2,few,TRBD1,18,TRBJ1-2,CASSLYSPGQGAYYGYTF,TGTGCCAGCAGCTTATATTCCCCCGGACAGGGGGCCTACTATGGCTACACCTTC
TRBV19,NA,NA,14,TRBJ1-1,CASSIRGQNTEAFF,TGTGCCAGTAGTATCCGAGGCCAGAACACTGAAGCTTTCTTT
TRBV7-9,few,TRBD2,14,TRBJ2-1,CASSLDSGRAKQFF,TGTGCCAGCAGCTTAGATAGCGGGAGGGCCAAGCAGTTCTTC
TRBV20-1,NA,TRBD2,14,TRBJ2-1,CSAPGGAGGNEQFF,TGCAGTGCGCCCGGGGGGGCGGGAGGGAATGAGCAGTTCTTC
TRBV29-1,NA,NA,15,TRBJ1-2,CSAVLRGGSAGGYTF,TGCAGCGCGGTCTTACGTGGCGGTTCTGCAGGTGGCTACACCTTC
TRBV9,many,NA,13,TRBJ2-3,CASSVGGTDTQYF,TGTGCCAGCAGCGTGGGGGGCACAGATACGCAGTATTTT
TRBV28,many,TRBD2,14,TRBJ2-1,CASLPGLAENEQFF,TGTGCCAGCCTACCGGGACTAGCGGAGAATGAGCAGTTCTTC
TRBV29-1,many,TRBD1,15,TRBJ2-7,CSAGGRDRGKYEQYF,TGCAGCGCCGGGGGTAGGGACAGGGGTAAATACGAGCAGTACTTC
TRBV4-1,NA,NA,15,TRBJ2-3,CASSQEGSLTDTQYF,TGCGCCAGCAGCCAAGAGGGCAGCTTGACAGATACGCAGTATTTT
TRBV27,many,NA,11,TRBJ1-1,CATWGNTEAFF,TGTGCCACCTGGGGGAACACTGAAGCTTTCTTT